The 16 T cell receptor beta chains reported below all come from one sample, sequenced in a study of blood T cells in healthy people across ages. It was with a sample-barcoded 5' primer and a J-beta primer mix that a second PCR of roughly 6 to 11 cycles was run. TCRdb fed the 5' RACE reads into MiXCR, producing one record per CDR3 protein. The sample includes about 1.5 million distinct CDR3 sequences, approximately 43% seen only once; the top ten take over 3.5%. Sequencing input: blood. The source of these receptors is a woman aged 18-29 years in good health.

The table lists this clonotype with many counts. The chain has TRBV11-2 and TRBJ2-3; D perhaps matches TRBD1 (6 bases). Trimming cost V 4 bases and J 0 bases, with 11 bases left between them. The CDR3 loop spans 15 amino acids. Germline lookup yields CDR1 SGHAT and CDR2 FQNNGV. The CDR3 DNA is TGTGCCAGCAGCTCCAACAGGGCTAGCACAGATACGCAGTATTTT. Translated, it gives CASSSNRASTDTQYF.

V and J are TRBV4-1 and TRBJ2-5, with D possibly matching TRBD1 (6 bases). The ends were cut back, 2 bases at V and 2 bases at J, with 9 bases in the middle. The germline V gene encodes CDR1 MGHRA and CDR2 YSYEKL. The CDR3 consists of 14 residues. In DNA, the CDR3 is TGCGCCAGCAGCCAACAGACAGGACAAGAGACCCAGTACTTC. This encodes CASSQQTGQETQYF.

This clonotype was picked up a small number of times. The V call is TRBV9, the J call TRBJ2-1, with D tentatively TRBD1 (6 bases). The length of the CDR3 is 15 residues. V gave up 0 bases and J gave up 9 bases, with 16 bases separating them. Germline V gives CDR1 SGDLS, CDR2 YYNGEE. As DNA, the CDR3 is TGTGCCAGCAGCGTAGCGTCATTATTGGGGGCTGAGCAGTTCTTC. Protein product: CASSVASLLGAEQFF.

The chain has TRBV3-1 and TRBJ2-5; 14 bases agree with TRBD2. V shed 6 bases, J shed 11 bases, and the junction held 14 bases outside the gene matches. The CDR3 has 16 amino acids. Germline V lookup: CDR1 LGHDT, CDR2 YNNKEL (reference sequence). The CDR3 nucleotides are TGTGCCAGCAGAACCTCCGGGACTAGCGGGAGTTTCGGACAGTACTTC. Its translation: CASRTSGTSGSFGQYF.

This sequence joins TRBV4-3 and TRBJ1-1, with D hard to call. Trimming left V 3 bases short and J 1 base short, with 9 bases between. This CDR3 has 14 residues. Per the germline V gene, CDR1 is LGHNA and CDR2 is YSLEER. The CDR3 reads CASSQRQTNTEAFF. The CDR3 region has the DNA TGCGCCAGCAGCCAGCGCCAGACGAACACTGAAGCTTTCTTT.

J is TRBJ2-7 and V is TRBV6-5; D is tentatively TRBD1 or TRBD2 (5 bases each). The V and J ends lost 1 base and 6 bases respectively, with 13 bases between them. The CDR3 loop spans 14 amino acids. Germline CDR1 reads MNHEY; CDR2 reads SVGAGI. The DNA for the CDR3 is TGTGCCAGCAGTTACTTCTCCGGGGCGGGCGAGCAGTACTTC. Translation: CASSYFSGAGEQYF.

CDR3 coding DNA: TGCGCCAGCAGCCAAGGGTGGCAGGCGGGGAAACTGTTTTTT. It is translated as CASSQGWQAGKLFF. The chain carries TRBV4-3 and TRBJ1-4, with D hard to call. This CDR3 has 14 residues. With 1 base removed from V and 11 bases from J, the gap between germline ends came to 14 bases. Germline V gives CDR1 LGHNA, CDR2 YSLEER.

The table lists this clonotype with a few counts. The chain recombines TRBV7-9 with TRBJ2-5; D possibly matches TRBD1 or TRBD2 (5 bases each). V lost 7 bases, J lost 0 bases, and 15 bases lay in between. CDR3 length: 15 amino acids. Looked up from germline, CDR1 is SEHNR and CDR2 is FQNEAQ (reference sequence). The CDR3 spells CASTHGTADQETQYF. The CDR3 DNA sequence: TGTGCCAGCACCCACGGGACCGCCGACCAAGAGACCCAGTACTTC.

The V and J genes are TRBV20-1 and TRBJ1-1; possibly TRBD1 for D (5 bases). This CDR3 comprises 13 residues. Per the germline V gene, CDR1 is DFQATT and CDR2 is SNEGSKA (reference sequence). In DNA form, the CDR3 reads TGCAGGGCCCCCCAGGGTCTGAACACTGAAGCTTTCTTT. Its protein product is CRAPQGLNTEAFF.

V and J are TRBV5-6 and TRBJ2-7, with D possibly matching TRBD1 (6 bases). V lost 4 bases and J 5 bases, leaving 19 bases between the germline ends. Germline V CDR1 and CDR2: SGHDT, YYEEEE. This CDR3 region has 15 residues. CDR3 amino acids: CASSTFDRNENEQYF. CDR3 sequence (DNA): TGTGCCAGCAGCACCTTCGACAGGAACGAAAACGAGCAGTACTTC.

The chain joins TRBV18 to TRBJ2-7, with 9 bases aligning to TRBD1. The CDR3 spans 15 residues. The J segment lost 4 bases and the V segment lost 2 bases, leaving 6 bases of the junction unmatched. Germline V gene sequence: CDR1 KGHSH, CDR2 LQKENI. The CDR3 region has the DNA TGTGCCAGCTCACCAACCGGGACAGGGACTTACGAGCAGTACTTC. Protein: CASSPTGTGTYEQYF.

The chain is built from TRBV27 and TRBJ2-2; D tentatively fits TRBD1 or TRBD2 (5 bases each). The V and J ends lost 3 bases and 3 bases respectively, with 8 bases between them. The CDR3 contains 14 residues. Germline V gene data show CDR1 as MNHEY and CDR2 as SMNVEV (reference sequence). The CDR3 region has the DNA TGTGCCAGCAGTTTTGGGGGTGACACCGGGGAGCTGTTTTTT. This codes for CASSFGGDTGELFF.

The rearrangement links TRBV6-2 or TRBV6-3 to TRBJ2-1; tentatively, D is TRBD1 (6 bases). Germline CDR1 and CDR2: MNHEY and SVGEGT. The ends were cut back, 3 bases at V and 4 bases at J, with 13 bases in the middle. The length of the CDR3 is 15 residues. The CDR3 sequence: CASSYAEGVYNEQFF. The CDR3 bases are TGTGCCAGCAGTTATGCCGAGGGGGTATACAATGAGCAGTTCTTC.

Many counts were recorded for this clonotype. The chain has TRBV29-1 and TRBJ2-1, with D hard to call. The CDR3 spans 12 residues. Deletions cut 3 bases from V and 9 bases from J, with 12 bases between. Germline CDR1 and CDR2: SQVTM and ANQGSEA. CDR3 region: CSVDSGILEQFF. CDR3 sequence (DNA): TGCAGCGTTGATAGTGGGATTCTTGAGCAGTTCTTC.

V and J are TRBV6-5 and TRBJ1-2, with D unresolved. This CDR3 has 14 amino acids. Trimming took off 2 bases at V and 7 bases at J, with 14 bases between the two ends. Germline assignment: CDR1 MNHEY and CDR2 SVGAGI. The CDR3 sequence is CASSYRARNGGYTF. DNA for the CDR3: TGTGCCAGCAGTTACCGGGCGAGAAACGGTGGCTACACCTTC.

The chain links TRBV7-2 to TRBJ2-3; D call uncertain. V shed 3 bases and J shed 0 bases, with 13 bases lying between them. Germline CDR1 reads SGHTA; CDR2 reads FQGNSA. The CDR3 sequence is 16 residues long. CDR3 amino acids: CASSLPVMRSTDTQYF. The CDR3 bases are TGTGCCAGCAGCTTGCCGGTGATGCGCAGCACAGATACGCAGTATTTT.